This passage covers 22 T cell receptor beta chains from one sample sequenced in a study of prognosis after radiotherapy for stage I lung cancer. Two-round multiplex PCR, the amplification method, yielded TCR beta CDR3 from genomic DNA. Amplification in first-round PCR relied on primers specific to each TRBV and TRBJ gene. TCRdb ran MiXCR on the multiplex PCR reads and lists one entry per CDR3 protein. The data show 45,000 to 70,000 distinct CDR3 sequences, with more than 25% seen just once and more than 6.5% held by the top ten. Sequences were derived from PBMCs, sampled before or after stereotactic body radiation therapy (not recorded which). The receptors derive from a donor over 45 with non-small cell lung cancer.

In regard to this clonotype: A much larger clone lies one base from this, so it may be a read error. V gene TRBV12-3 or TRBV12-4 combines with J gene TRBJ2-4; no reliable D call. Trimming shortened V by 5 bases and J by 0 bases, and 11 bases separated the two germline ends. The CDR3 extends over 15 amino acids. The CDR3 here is CASSGVWLAKNIQYF. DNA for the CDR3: TGTGCCAGCAGTGGGGTGTGGTTAGCCAAAAACATTCAGTACTTC.

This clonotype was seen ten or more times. The CDR3 region has the DNA TGTGCCAGCAGCCGGGGAGTGGGGACTCACACAGATACGCAGTATTTT. Encoded protein: CASSRGVGTHTDTQYF. The rearrangement uses TRBV3-1 and TRBJ2-3; a possible D gene is TRBD2 (6 bases). This CDR3 spans 16 amino acids. V was pared by 4 bases and J by 2 bases, with 16 bases between. Germline CDR1 reads LGHDT; CDR2 reads YNNKEL (reference sequence).

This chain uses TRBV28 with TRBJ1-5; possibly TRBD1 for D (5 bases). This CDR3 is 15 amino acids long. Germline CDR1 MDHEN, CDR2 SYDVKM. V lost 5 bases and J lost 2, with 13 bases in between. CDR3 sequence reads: CASSTGCVGNQPQHF. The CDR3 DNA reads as TGTGCCAGCAGTACAGGTTGCGTTGGCAATCAGCCCCAGCATTTT.

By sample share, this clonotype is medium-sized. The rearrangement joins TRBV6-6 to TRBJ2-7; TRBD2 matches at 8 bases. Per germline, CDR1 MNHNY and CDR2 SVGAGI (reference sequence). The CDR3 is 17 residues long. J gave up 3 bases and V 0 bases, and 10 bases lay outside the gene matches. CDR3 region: CASSYSSRGGPDYEQYF. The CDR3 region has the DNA TGTGCCAGCAGTTACTCGAGTCGCGGGGGGCCCGACTACGAGCAGTACTTC.

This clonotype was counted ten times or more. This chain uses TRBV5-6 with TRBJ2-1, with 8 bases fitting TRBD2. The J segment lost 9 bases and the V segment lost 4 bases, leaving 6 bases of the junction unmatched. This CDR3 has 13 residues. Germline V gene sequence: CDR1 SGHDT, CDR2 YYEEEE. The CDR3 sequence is CASSNGLAAEQFF. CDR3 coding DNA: TGTGCCAGCAGCAATGGACTAGCAGCTGAGCAGTTCTTC. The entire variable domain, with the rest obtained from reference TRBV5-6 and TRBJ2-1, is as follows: DAGVTQSPTHLIKTRGQQVTLRCSPKSGHDTVSWYQQALGQGPQFIFQYYEEEERQRGNFPDRFSGHQFPNYSSELNVNALLLGDSALYLCASSNGLAAEQFFGPGTRLTVL.

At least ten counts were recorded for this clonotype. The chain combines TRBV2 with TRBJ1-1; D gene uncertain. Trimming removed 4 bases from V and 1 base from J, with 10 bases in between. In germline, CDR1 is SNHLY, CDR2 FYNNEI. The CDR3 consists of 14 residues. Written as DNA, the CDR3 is TGTGCCAGCAGTGGAGATGCGGCGAACACTGAAGCTTTCTTT. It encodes CASSGDAANTEAFF. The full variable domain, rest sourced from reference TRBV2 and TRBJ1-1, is EPEVTQTPSHQVTQMGQEVILRCVPISNHLYFYWYRQILGQKVEFLVSFYNNEISEKSEIFDDQFSVERPDGSNFTLKIRSTKLEDSAMYFCASSGDAANTEAFFGQGTRLTVV.

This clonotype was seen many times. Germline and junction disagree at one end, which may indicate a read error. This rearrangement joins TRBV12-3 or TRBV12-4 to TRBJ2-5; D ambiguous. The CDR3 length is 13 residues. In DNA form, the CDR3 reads TGCGCCAGCAGCTTGAACGGCCAAGAGACCCAGTACTTC. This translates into CASSLNGQETQYF.

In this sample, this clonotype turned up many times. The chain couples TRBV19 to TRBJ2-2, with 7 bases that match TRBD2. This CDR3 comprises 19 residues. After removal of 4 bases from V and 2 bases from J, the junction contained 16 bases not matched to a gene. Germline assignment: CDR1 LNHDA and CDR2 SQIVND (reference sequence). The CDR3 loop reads CASSNPYPGRAHNTGELFF. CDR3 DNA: TGTGCCAGTAGTAACCCATATCCGGGGAGGGCTCATAACACCGGGGAGCTGTTTTTT.

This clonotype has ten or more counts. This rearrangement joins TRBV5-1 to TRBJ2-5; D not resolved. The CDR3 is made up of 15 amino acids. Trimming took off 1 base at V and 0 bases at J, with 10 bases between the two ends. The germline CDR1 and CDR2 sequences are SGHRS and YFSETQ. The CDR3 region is CASSLSSSNQETQYF. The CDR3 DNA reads TGCGCCAGCAGCTTGTCGTCTAGTAACCAAGAGACCCAGTACTTC.

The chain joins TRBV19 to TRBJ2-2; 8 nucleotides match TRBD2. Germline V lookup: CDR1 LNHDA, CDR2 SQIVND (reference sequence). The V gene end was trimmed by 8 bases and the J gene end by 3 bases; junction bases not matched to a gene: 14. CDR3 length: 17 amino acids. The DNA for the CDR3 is TGTGCCAGTGAGGGGATGCGGCGGGGGGCCCACACCGGGGAGCTGTTTTTT. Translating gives CASEGMRRGAHTGELFF.

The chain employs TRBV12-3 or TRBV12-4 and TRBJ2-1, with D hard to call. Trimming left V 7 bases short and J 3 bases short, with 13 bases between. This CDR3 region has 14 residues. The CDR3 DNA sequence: TGTGCCAGCACAAAAGGGATGGACTACAATGAGCAGTTCTTC. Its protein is CASTKGMDYNEQFF.

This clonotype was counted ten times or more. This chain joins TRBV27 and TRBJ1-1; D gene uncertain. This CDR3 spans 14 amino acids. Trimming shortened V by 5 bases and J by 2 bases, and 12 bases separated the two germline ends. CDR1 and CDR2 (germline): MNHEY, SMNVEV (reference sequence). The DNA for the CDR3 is TGTGCCAGCAGTCCCCTCGACACTAACACTGAAGCTTTCTTT. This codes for CASSPLDTNTEAFF.

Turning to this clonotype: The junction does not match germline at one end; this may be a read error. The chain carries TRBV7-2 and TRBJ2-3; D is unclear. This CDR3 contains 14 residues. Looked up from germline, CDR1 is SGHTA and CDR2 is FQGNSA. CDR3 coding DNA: TGTGCCAGCAGGCCCGGGCGGTCCACATATACGCAGTATTTT. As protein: CASRPGRSTYTQYF.

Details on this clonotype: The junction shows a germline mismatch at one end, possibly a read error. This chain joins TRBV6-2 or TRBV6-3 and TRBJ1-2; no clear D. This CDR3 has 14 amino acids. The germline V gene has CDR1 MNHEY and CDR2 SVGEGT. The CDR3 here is CASIPGKGNYGYTF. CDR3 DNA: TGTGCCAGCATCCCGGGGAAAGGGAACTATGGCTACACATTC.

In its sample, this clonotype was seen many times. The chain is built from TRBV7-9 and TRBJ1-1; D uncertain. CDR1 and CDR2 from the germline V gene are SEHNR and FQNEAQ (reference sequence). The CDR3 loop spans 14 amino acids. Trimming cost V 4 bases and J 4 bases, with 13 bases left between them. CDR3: CASSYDVLSTEAFF. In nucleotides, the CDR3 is TGTGCCAGCAGCTACGACGTACTGAGCACTGAAGCTTTCTTT.

Here the CDR3 reads CASSVLAGGGNEQFF. The CDR3 DNA sequence: TGTGCCAGCAGTGTACTAGCGGGGGGGGGCAATGAGCAGTTCTTC. The chain is built from TRBV2 and TRBJ2-1; the match to TRBD2 covers 13 bases. Germline assignment: CDR1 SNHLY and CDR2 FYNNEI. V trimming: 4 bases; J trimming: 6 bases; junction bases outside the gene matches: 3. The CDR3 is made up of 15 amino acids.

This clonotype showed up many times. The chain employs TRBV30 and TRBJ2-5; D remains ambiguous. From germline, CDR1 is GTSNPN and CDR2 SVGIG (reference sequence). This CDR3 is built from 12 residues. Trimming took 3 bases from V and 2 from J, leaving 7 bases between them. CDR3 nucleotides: TGTGCCTGGAGCCGTCAGCAAGAGACCCAGTACTTC. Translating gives CAWSRQQETQYF.

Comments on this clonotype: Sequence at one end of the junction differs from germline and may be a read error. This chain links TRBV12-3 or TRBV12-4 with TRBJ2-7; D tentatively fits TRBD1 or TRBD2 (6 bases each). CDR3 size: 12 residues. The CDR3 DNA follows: TGTGCCAGCAGTATGGGGGGCTACGAGGAGTACTTC. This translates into CASSMGGYEEYF.

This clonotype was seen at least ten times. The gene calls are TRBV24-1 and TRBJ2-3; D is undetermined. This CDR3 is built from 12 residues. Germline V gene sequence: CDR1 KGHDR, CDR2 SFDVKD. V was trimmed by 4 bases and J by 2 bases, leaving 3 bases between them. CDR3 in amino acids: CATSDHTDTQYF. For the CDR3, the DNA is TGTGCCACCAGTGACCACACAGATACGCAGTATTTT.

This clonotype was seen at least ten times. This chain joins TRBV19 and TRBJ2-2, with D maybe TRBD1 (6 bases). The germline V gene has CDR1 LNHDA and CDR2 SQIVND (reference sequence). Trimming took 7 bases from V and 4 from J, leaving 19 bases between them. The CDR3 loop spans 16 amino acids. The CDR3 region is CASTQGLNPATGELFF. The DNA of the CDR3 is TGTGCCAGTACCCAGGGGCTGAACCCGGCCACCGGGGAGCTGTTTTTT.

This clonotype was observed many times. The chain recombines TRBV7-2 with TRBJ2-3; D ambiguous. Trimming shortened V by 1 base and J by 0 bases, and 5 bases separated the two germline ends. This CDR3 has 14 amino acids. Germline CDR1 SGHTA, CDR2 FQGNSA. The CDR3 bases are TGTGCCAGCAGCTTAGTCCCTAGCACAGATACGCAGTATTTT. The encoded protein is CASSLVPSTDTQYF.

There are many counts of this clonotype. CDR3 residues: CASGLRGEGTEAFF. The CDR3 nucleotides read TGTGCTAGTGGTTTAAGGGGGGAAGGCACTGAAGCTTTCTTT. The V call is TRBV12-5, the J call TRBJ1-1, with a weak D call TRBD1 (6 bases). This CDR3 comprises 14 residues. Germline CDR1 reads LGHNT; CDR2 reads FRNRAP. The V end was cut by 3 bases, the J end by 4 bases, with 12 bases between. The full variable domain, rest sourced from reference TRBV12-5 and TRBJ1-1, is DARVTQTPRHKVTEMGQEVTMRCQPILGHNTVFWYRQTMMQGLELLAYFRNRAPLDDSGMPKDRFSAEMPDATLATLKIQPSEPRDSAVYFCASGLRGEGTEAFFGQGTRLTVV.